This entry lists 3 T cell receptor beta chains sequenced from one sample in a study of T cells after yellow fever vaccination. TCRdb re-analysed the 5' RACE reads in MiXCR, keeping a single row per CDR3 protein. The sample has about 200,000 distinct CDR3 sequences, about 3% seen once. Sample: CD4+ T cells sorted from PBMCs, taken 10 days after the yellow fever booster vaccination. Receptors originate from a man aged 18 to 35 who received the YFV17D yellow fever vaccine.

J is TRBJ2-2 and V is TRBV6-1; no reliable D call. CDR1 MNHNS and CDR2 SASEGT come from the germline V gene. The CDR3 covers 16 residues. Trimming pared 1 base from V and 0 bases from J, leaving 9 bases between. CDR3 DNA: TGTGCCAGCAGTGAAGTGGACGCCACGAACACCGGGGAGCTGTTTTTT. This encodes CASSEVDATNTGELFF.

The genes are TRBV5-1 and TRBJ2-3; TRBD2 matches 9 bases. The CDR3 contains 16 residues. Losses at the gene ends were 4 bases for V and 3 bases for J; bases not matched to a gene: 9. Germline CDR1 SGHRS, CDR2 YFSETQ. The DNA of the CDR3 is TGCGCCAGCAGCCCCGCTTTGGCGGGGGGGACAGATACGCAGTATTTT. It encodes CASSPALAGGTDTQYF.

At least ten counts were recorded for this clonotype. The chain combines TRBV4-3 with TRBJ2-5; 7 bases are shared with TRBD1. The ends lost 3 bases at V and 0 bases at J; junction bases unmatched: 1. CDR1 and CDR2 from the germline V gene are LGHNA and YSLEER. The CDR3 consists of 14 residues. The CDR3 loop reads CASSQGQYQETQYF. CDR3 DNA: TGCGCCAGCAGCCAGGGACAGTACCAAGAGACCCAGTACTTC.